One and the same sample provided the 24 T cell receptor beta chains below, sequenced in a study of Graves' ophthalmopathy and Graves' hyperthyroidism. Amplified material comprised TCR beta CDR3 regions derived from RNA transcripts. Second-round multiplex PCR came after first-round RT-PCR with HTBI primers. TCRdb itself ran the multiplex PCR reads through MiXCR, one entry per CDR3 protein. The profile shows 600,000 to 950,000 distinct CDR3 sequences, about 44% of them singletons. Sequencing was done on a sample of peripheral blood. These receptors were obtained from an adult man with Graves' ophthalmopathy.

The chain recombines TRBV11-2 with TRBJ2-5; possibly TRBD1 or TRBD2 for D (5 bases each). The CDR3 has 14 amino acids. Between the trimmed V and J ends, which lost 1 base and 4 bases, there was a span of 10 bases. Germline lookup yields CDR1 SGHAT and CDR2 FQNNGV. DNA for the CDR3: TGTGCCAGCAGCTTAGCTGGGACGGCAGAGACCCAGTACTTC. As protein: CASSLAGTAETQYF.

V gene TRBV7-9 combines with J gene TRBJ1-2; weak D call: TRBD1 (5 bases). V lost 3 bases to trimming and J lost 4 bases, with 9 bases between them. Germline V gene lookup returns CDR1 SEHNR and CDR2 FQNEAQ (reference sequence). This CDR3 contains 13 residues. As DNA, the CDR3 is TGTGCCAGCAGCTTGGTGGGGCCCTATGGCTACACCTTC. This sequence encodes CASSLVGPYGYTF. The full variable domain, with the rest looked up from reference TRBV7-9 and TRBJ1-2, is DTGVSQNPRHKITKRGQNVTFRCDPISEHNRLYWYRQTLGQGPEFLTYFQNEAQLEKSRLLSDRFSAERPKGSFSTLEIQRTEQGDSAMYLCASSLVGPYGYTFGSGTRLTVV.

The chain joins TRBV20-1 to TRBJ1-5; D might be TRBD1 (6 bases). V was trimmed by 6 bases and J by 5 bases, leaving 20 bases between them. Germline loops: CDR1 DFQATT, CDR2 SNEGSKA (reference sequence). This CDR3 spans 15 amino acids. The CDR3 nucleotides read TGCAGTGCCAGACTTCCCGGGGGCGCAGATCAGCCCCAGCATTTT. This translates into CSARLPGGADQPQHF.

Points on this clonotype: This may arise from a read error, as a much more abundant clone is one base away. The J gene is TRBJ1-5, the V gene TRBV24-1; 9 nucleotides match TRBD1. This CDR3 region has 14 residues. V shed 7 bases and J 6 bases; nucleotides not matched to a gene: 6. Germline V lookup: CDR1 KGHDR, CDR2 SFDVKD. CDR3 sequence (DNA): TGTGCCACCAGCTTAGGGACAGGGTCTCAGCCCCAGCATTTT. It codes for CATSLGTGSQPQHF.

This sequence joins TRBV15 and TRBJ1-2, with 8 bases aligning to TRBD1. The CDR3 is made up of 16 amino acids. V shed 4 bases, J shed 4 bases, and the junction held 11 bases outside the gene matches. CDR1 is LNHNV, CDR2 YYDKDF, per germline (reference sequence). CDR3 sequence reads: CATSTPGTGTAYGYTF. The CDR3 nucleotides are TGTGCCACCAGCACCCCGGGGACAGGAACTGCCTATGGCTACACCTTC.

J is TRBJ1-5 and V is TRBV10-3, with TRBD1 as a possible D gene (6 bases). The CDR3 runs to 13 residues. Trimming pared 4 bases from V and 4 bases from J, leaving 8 bases between. Germline CDR1 ENHRY, CDR2 SYGVKD. Written as DNA, the CDR3 is TGTGCCATCAGTGGGCAGGGGAATCAGCCCCAGCATTTT. Its translation is CAISGQGNQPQHF.

The chain couples TRBV2 to TRBJ2-5; either TRBD1 or TRBD2 may supply D (6 bases each). V lost 6 bases and J lost 4, with 15 bases in between. The CDR3 contains 14 residues. Per the germline V gene, CDR1 is SNHLY and CDR2 is FYNNEI. The CDR3 DNA sequence: TGTGCCAGCAGCCCCGGGGGCCTACCAGAGACCCAGTACTTC. This codes for CASSPGGLPETQYF. Together with reference TRBV2 and TRBJ2-5, the CDR3 gives the full variable domain: EPEVTQTPSHQVTQMGQEVILRCVPISNHLYFYWYRQILGQKVEFLVSFYNNEISEKSEIFDDQFSVERPDGSNFTLKIRSTKLEDSAMYFCASSPGGLPETQYFGPGTRLLVL.

The V gene is TRBV25-1, the J gene TRBJ1-6; D unclear. The CDR3 is 16 residues long. Between the trimmed V and J ends, which lost 4 bases and 7 bases, there was a span of 17 bases. Germline CDR1 MGHDK, CDR2 SYGVNS. CDR3 DNA: TGTGCCAGCAGTGCGAGCCGGGCACGGCAAAATTCACCCCTCCACTTT. As protein: CASSASRARQNSPLHF.

This clonotype was seen more than once but under ten times. The chain couples TRBV2 to TRBJ2-5, with 7 nucleotides matching TRBD1. The CDR3 is 17 residues long. The V gene end was trimmed by 2 bases and the J gene end by 4 bases; junction bases not matched to a gene: 13. Germline assignment: CDR1 SNHLY and CDR2 FYNNEI. DNA for the CDR3: TGTGCCAGCAGTGAAAGGACAGGAATTCCTATTCGAGAGACCCAGTACTTC. This translates into CASSERTGIPIRETQYF. Looking up the rest from reference TRBV2 and TRBJ2-5 gives the full variable domain: EPEVTQTPSHQVTQMGQEVILRCVPISNHLYFYWYRQILGQKVEFLVSFYNNEISEKSEIFDDQFSVERPDGSNFTLKIRSTKLEDSAMYFCASSERTGIPIRETQYFGPGTRLLVL.

V is TRBV7-9 and J is TRBJ2-5; 11 positions agree with TRBD2. This CDR3 spans 18 amino acids. The germline V gene encodes CDR1 SEHNR and CDR2 FQNEAQ (reference sequence). The J segment lost 5 bases and the V segment lost 5 bases, leaving 16 bases of the junction unmatched. CDR3: CASSPKLAGAPIEETQYF. CDR3 bases: TGTGCCAGCAGCCCCAAACTAGCGGGGGCCCCGATCGAGGAGACCCAGTACTTC. The whole variable domain, filled in from reference TRBV7-9 and TRBJ2-5, reads DTGVSQNPRHKITKRGQNVTFRCDPISEHNRLYWYRQTLGQGPEFLTYFQNEAQLEKSRLLSDRFSAERPKGSFSTLEIQRTEQGDSAMYLCASSPKLAGAPIEETQYFGPGTRLLVL.

V gene TRBV12-3 or TRBV12-4 combines with J gene TRBJ1-1; D may be TRBD1 (5 bases). The CDR3 length is 14 residues. Trimming removed 6 bases from V and 1 base from J, with 12 bases in between. In nucleotides, the CDR3 is TGTGCCAGCAGCCCCAGGGTAGAGAACACTGAAGCTTTCTTT. Translating gives CASSPRVENTEAFF.

The rearrangement joins TRBV7-9 to TRBJ2-5, with 10 bases identical to TRBD1. The CDR3 consists of 18 residues. Per germline, CDR1 SEHNR and CDR2 FQNEAQ (reference sequence). V was pared by 4 bases and J by 2 bases, with 13 bases of the junction left unmatched. The CDR3 bases are TGTGCCAGCAGCTGGGGACAGGGGAATTTTCCTTCTCAAGAGACCCAGTACTTC. Protein product: CASSWGQGNFPSQETQYF.

The rearrangement uses TRBV15 and TRBJ2-5; the match to TRBD2 covers 8 bases. This CDR3 contains 13 residues. The trim removed 1 base at V and 5 bases at J, leaving 0 bases unmatched. Per germline, CDR1 LNHNV and CDR2 YYDKDF (reference sequence). The CDR3 DNA follows: TGTGCCACCAGCAGAGGGACTAGCGAGACCCAGTACTTC. It is translated as CATSRGTSETQYF.

The chain uses TRBV20-1 and TRBJ2-5; TRBD1 is a possible D gene (5 bases). Trimming removed 1 base at V and 4 bases at J, with 7 bases between. This CDR3 comprises 12 residues. CDR1 is DFQATT and CDR2 is SNEGSKA in the germline V gene (reference sequence). CDR3 loop: CSARGRAETQYF. The CDR3 DNA reads as TGCAGTGCTAGAGGCAGGGCAGAGACCCAGTACTTC.

The chain has TRBV10-3 and TRBJ1-2; D uncertain. The CDR3 length is 12 residues. Trimming shortened V by 3 bases and J by 6 bases, and 8 bases separated the two germline ends. Germline CDR1 and CDR2: ENHRY and SYGVKD. This chain's CDR3 is CAISEIPHGYTF. As DNA, the CDR3 is TGTGCCATCAGTGAAATACCCCATGGCTACACCTTC.

The CDR3 bases are TGTGCCAGTAGCGGGAGGGCAGGTTGGACCGGGGAGCTGTTTTTT. Translation gives CASSGRAGWTGELFF. The rearrangement joins TRBV25-1 to TRBJ2-2; 11 positions agree with TRBD2. CDR1 is MGHDK, CDR2 SYGVNS, per germline. V gave up 9 bases and J gave up 5 bases; unmatched junction bases: 8. The CDR3 sequence is 15 residues long.

This rearrangement joins TRBV20-1 to TRBJ1-6; no definite D call. CDR1 and CDR2 from the germline V gene are DFQATT and SNEGSKA (reference sequence). Trimming took 1 base from V and 5 from J, leaving 6 bases between them. The CDR3 consists of 13 residues. The CDR3 loop is CSARGSNNSPLHF. The DNA for the CDR3 is TGCAGTGCTAGAGGGAGTAATAATTCACCCCTCCACTTT.

Comments on this clonotype: A much larger clone differs from this one at a single base, so this may be a read error. The chain employs TRBV2 and TRBJ1-5; D unresolved. This CDR3 comprises 12 residues. The germline V gene has CDR1 SNHLY and CDR2 FYNNEI. The CDR3 spells CAGSEANQPQHF. CDR3 coding DNA: TGTGCCGGCAGTGAAGCCAATCAGCCCCAGCATTTT.

The V and J genes are TRBV15 and TRBJ1-1; 7 bases agree with TRBD1. V shed 3 bases, J shed 5 bases, and the junction held 9 bases outside the gene matches. The CDR3 is made up of 15 amino acids. Germline assignment: CDR1 LNHNV and CDR2 YYDKDF (reference sequence). CDR3 DNA: TGTGCCACCAGCAGCTTGGACAGGCTGGGAACTGAAGCTTTCTTT. Translating gives CATSSLDRLGTEAFF.

This chain connects TRBV20-1 to TRBJ1-6; possible D gene TRBD1, 5 bases. The CDR3 sequence is 15 residues long. Germline loops: CDR1 DFQATT, CDR2 SNEGSKA (reference sequence). Trimming stripped 3 bases from V and 4 bases from J, with 13 bases between. The CDR3 reads CSASSDSYYNSPLHF. The CDR3, as DNA: TGCAGTGCTAGTTCCGACAGCTATTATAATTCACCCCTCCACTTT.

The chain combines TRBV24-1 with TRBJ1-5; D is ambiguous. CDR3 length: 16 amino acids. CDR1 is KGHDR and CDR2 is SFDVKD in the germline V gene. Trimming pared 5 bases from V and 0 bases from J, leaving 13 bases between. The CDR3 sequence is CATSALRTDSNQPQHF. The CDR3 nucleotides are TGTGCCACCAGTGCCCTGCGTACAGATAGCAATCAGCCCCAGCATTTT.

This clonotype was counted a few times. This chain uses TRBV7-9 with TRBJ2-7; D unclear. The germline CDR1 and CDR2 sequences are SEHNR and FQNEAQ (reference sequence). CDR3 length: 13 residues. V shed 5 bases and J shed 3 bases, with 11 bases lying between them. The CDR3 protein is CASSPTDNYEQYF. The DNA of the CDR3 is TGTGCCAGCAGCCCGACTGATAACTACGAGCAGTACTTC. Based on the CDR3 plus reference TRBV7-9 and TRBJ2-7, the full variable domain is DTGVSQNPRHKITKRGQNVTFRCDPISEHNRLYWYRQTLGQGPEFLTYFQNEAQLEKSRLLSDRFSAERPKGSFSTLEIQRTEQGDSAMYLCASSPTDNYEQYFGPGTRLTVT.

The table lists this clonotype with a few counts. The chain combines TRBV7-9 with TRBJ2-5, with D tentatively TRBD2 (5 bases). The CDR3 contains 14 residues. Trimming took off 5 bases at V and 7 bases at J, with 17 bases between the two ends. Germline V gene lookup returns CDR1 SEHNR and CDR2 FQNEAQ (reference sequence). The CDR3 reads CASSQGRGEATQYF. The CDR3 coding sequence is TGTGCCAGCAGCCAAGGCCGGGGAGAAGCGACCCAGTACTTC.

This clonotype was recorded a few times. The chain recombines TRBV7-9 with TRBJ2-2; D not resolved. The CDR3 extends over 12 amino acids. Trimming removed 3 bases from V and 6 bases from J, with 5 bases in between. Germline loops: CDR1 SEHNR, CDR2 FQNEAQ (reference sequence). CDR3 loop: CASSFLPGELFF. CDR3 DNA: TGTGCCAGCAGCTTTCTGCCCGGGGAGCTGTTTTTT.